Listed below are T cell receptor beta chains from one sample, sequenced in a study of Ad26.COV2.S vaccination and SARS-CoV-2 variants. Data came from immunoSEQ multiplex PCR; TCRdb stores just in-frame clones and leaves some out. This repertoire shows about 440,000 clones, around 90% found once; its top ten account for approximately 4.5%. The material was peripheral blood, obtained in a trial of Ad26.COV2.S vaccine versus placebo. All receptors come from a person between 18 and 65 years old who received the Ad26.COV2.S COVID-19 vaccine or a placebo. Both conserved end residues are part of each CDR3. A D gene is named only where the DNA matches it firmly. Not every row has a clone size; where given, it reads once, few, many or a size class.

CDR3aa	CDR3nt	v_gene	j_gene	abundance	d_gene
CARRGLTDTQYF	TGTGCCAGAAGGGGCCTCACAGATACGCAGTATTTT	TRBV5-3	TRBJ2-3	.	.
CASSQAGRDQETQYF	TGTGCCAGCAGCCAAGCTGGAAGAGACCAAGAGACCCAGTACTTC	TRBV4-2	TRBJ2-5	.	.
CASSLGTSRYEQYF	TGTGCCAGCAGCTTGGGGACTAGCAGATACGAGCAGTACTTC	TRBV5-5	TRBJ2-7	.	TRBD2
CASTDRGEDYGYTF	TGTGCCAGTACCGACAGGGGAGAGGACTATGGCTACACCTTC	TRBV19	TRBJ1-2	.	TRBD1
CRAGTDTQYF	TGCAGGGCAGGGACAGATACGCAGTATTTT	TRBV20-1	TRBJ2-3	.	.
CASSFQPKDTQYF	TGTGCCAGCAGCTTTCAGCCGAAGGATACGCAGTATTTT	TRBV7-2	TRBJ2-3	.	.
CASSYDRDSTEAFF	TGTGCCAGTAGCTACGACAGGGATAGCACTGAAGCTTTCTTT	TRBV19	TRBJ1-1	.	TRBD1
CASSFRTSGTYNEQFF	TGTGCCAGCAGTTTTAGGACTAGCGGGACATACAATGAGCAGTTCTTC	TRBV28	TRBJ2-1	.	TRBD2
CASSDNLATGELFF	TGTGCCAGCAGTGATAACCTAGCCACCGGGGAGCTGTTTTTT	TRBV6-1	TRBJ2-2	.	.
CASSFDWDTQYF	TGTGCCAGCAGCTTTGATTGGGATACGCAGTATTTT	TRBV5-5	TRBJ2-3	once	.
CASSLTTSAHNEQFF	TGTGCCAGCAGCTTAACGACTAGCGCCCACAATGAGCAGTTCTTC	TRBV7-3	TRBJ2-1	.	TRBD2
CASSSPTGINSPLHF	TGTGCCAGCAGTTCCCCCACGGGGATTAATTCACCCCTCCACTTT	TRBV28	TRBJ1-6	.	.
CAISEGSGRAHEQYF	TGTGCCATCAGTGAGGGGAGCGGGAGGGCACACGAGCAGTACTTC	TRBV10-3	TRBJ2-7	once	TRBD2
CASSKGNRNENEKLFF	TGTGCCAGCAGCAAGGGGAACAGGAATGAGAATGAAAAACTGTTTTTT	TRBV21-1	TRBJ1-4	.	.
CASKAGQGAYEQYF	TGTGCCAGCAAAGCGGGACAGGGGGCCTACGAGCAGTACTTC	TRBV2	TRBJ2-7	.	TRBD1
CASSQSQGHSNQPQHF	TGCGCCAGCAGCCAATCACAGGGCCATAGCAATCAGCCCCAGCATTTT	TRBV4-1	TRBJ1-5	.	.
CASSQVTSLGEQYF	TGTGCCAGCAGTCAGGTGACTAGCCTGGGCGAGCAGTACTTC	TRBV2	TRBJ2-7	.	TRBD2
CASSPGTGVLQETQYF	TGTGCCAGCAGCCCCGGGACAGGCGTTCTACAAGAGACCCAGTACTTC	TRBV7-2	TRBJ2-5	.	TRBD1
CASSFYGSEGEQFF	TGTGCCAGCAGCTTTTATGGGTCTGAGGGTGAGCAGTTCTTC	TRBV7-3	TRBJ2-1	.	.
CASSPSGTPGNTIYF	TGTGCCAGCTCACCATCGGGCACTCCAGGAAACACCATATATTTT	TRBV18	TRBJ1-3	.	.
CASSADQARSTEAFF	TGTGCCAGTAGTGCCGACCAGGCTCGTAGCACTGAAGCTTTCTTT	TRBV19	TRBJ1-1	.	.
CASKVGRLADEQYF	TGTGCCAGCAAGGTTGGGAGGCTTGCGGACGAGCAGTACTTC	TRBV6-5	TRBJ2-7	.	.
CATSRSSGLNTDTQYF	TGTGCCACCAGCAGATCGAGTGGCTTAAACACAGATACGCAGTATTTT	TRBV15	TRBJ2-3	.	.
CASSEQGYTEAFF	TGTGCCAGCAGCGAACAGGGTTACACTGAAGCTTTCTTT	TRBV7-2	TRBJ1-1	few	.
CASSPPANYGYTF	TGTGCCAGCTCCCCACCCGCTAACTATGGCTACACCTTC	TRBV28	TRBJ1-2	.	.
CASSLARTATYQPQHF	TGTGCCAGCAGCTTGGCGAGGACAGCTACTTATCAGCCCCAGCATTTT	TRBV5-6	TRBJ1-5	.	.
CASSISETGVTEAFF	TGTGCCAGTAGTATATCGGAAACAGGGGTCACTGAAGCTTTCTTT	TRBV19	TRBJ1-1	.	TRBD1
CASRGIRGGYGYTF	TGTGCCAGCAGAGGTATAAGAGGGGGCTATGGCTACACCTTC	TRBV2	TRBJ1-2	.	.
CAWSADPVRQYF	TGTGCCTGGAGTGCCGACCCCGTCCGGCAGTACTTC	TRBV30	TRBJ2-7	.	.
CASSTQRNQPQHF	TGTGCCAGCAGTACACAGAGGAATCAGCCCCAGCATTTT	TRBV12-3/TRBV12-4	TRBJ1-5	.	.
CASSHRTSGKDEQYF	TGCGCCAGCAGCCATCGGACTAGCGGGAAAGACGAGCAGTACTTC	TRBV4-1	TRBJ2-7	.	TRBD2
CASSHQGKTQYF	TGTGCCAGCAGTCATCAGGGAAAGACCCAGTACTTC	TRBV3-1/TRBV3-2	TRBJ2-5	.	.
CASSFDGSYNSPLHF	TGTGCCAGCAGTTTTGACGGATCCTATAATTCACCCCTCCACTTT	TRBV27	TRBJ1-6	.	.
CASSISGRGLSYEQYF	TGTGCCAGTAGTATATCGGGTCGAGGACTCTCCTACGAGCAGTACTTC	TRBV19	TRBJ2-7	.	.
CASSSGLAGSEQFF	TGTGCCAGCAGTTCGGGACTAGCGGGAAGTGAGCAGTTCTTC	TRBV27	TRBJ2-1	.	TRBD2
CASSDSGLGSDYEQYF	TGTGCCAGCAGTGATTCGGGTTTGGGCAGCGACTACGAGCAGTACTTC	TRBV25-1	TRBJ2-7	.	.
CASSLEGGDTEAFF	TGTGCCAGCAGCTTAGAGGGTGGGGACACTGAAGCTTTCTTT	TRBV11-3	TRBJ1-1	.	.
CASSLWVGGLLGNTGELFF	TGTGCCAGCAGTTTGTGGGTCGGCGGACTACTGGGGAACACCGGGGAGCTGTTTTTT	TRBV28	TRBJ2-2	once	.
CASSYSKAGSEAFF	TGTGCCAGCAGTTACTCGAAAGCCGGGAGTGAAGCTTTCTTT	TRBV6-2/TRBV6-3	TRBJ1-1	.	.
CASRSPKGQEYSNQPQHF	TGTGCAAGTCGCTCACCTAAGGGGCAGGAGTATAGCAATCAGCCCCAGCATTTT	TRBV12-2	TRBJ1-5	.	.
CASSSRLANHEQYF	TGTGCCAGCAGTTCTCGACTAGCGAACCACGAGCAGTACTTC	TRBV27	TRBJ2-7	once	TRBD2
CASGINQPQHF	TGTGCCAGCGGTATAAATCAGCCCCAGCATTTT	TRBV28	TRBJ1-5	.	.
CASSLTGVLTEAFF	TGTGCCAGCAGCTTAACAGGGGTGCTCACTGAAGCTTTCTTT	TRBV5-5	TRBJ1-1	.	TRBD1
CASKSEGSSYEQYF	TGTGCCAGCAAGTCAGAAGGCAGCTCCTACGAGCAGTACTTC	TRBV2	TRBJ2-7	.	.
CSAHWTETGTDTQYF	TGCAGCGCCCATTGGACAGAGACTGGCACAGATACGCAGTATTTT	TRBV29-1	TRBJ2-3	.	.
CASSPMTGSSGANVLTF	TGTGCCAGCTCACCAATGACAGGGAGCTCTGGGGCCAACGTCCTGACTTTC	TRBV18	TRBJ2-6	once	TRBD1
CASSIDVGQANYGYTF	TGTGCCAGTAGTATAGATGTCGGACAGGCTAACTATGGCTACACCTTC	TRBV19	TRBJ1-2	.	TRBD1
CASSVRGVENIQYF	TGCGCCAGCAGTGTCAGGGGGGTCGAAAACATTCAGTACTTC	TRBV10-2	TRBJ2-4	.	.
CASSYGTSGRMGEQYF	TGTGCCAGCAGCTACGGGACTAGCGGGAGGATGGGCGAGCAGTACTTC	TRBV5-6	TRBJ2-7	.	TRBD2
CASSPDRIGNQPQHF	TGTGCCAGCAGTCCGGACAGGATTGGCAATCAGCCCCAGCATTTT	TRBV28	TRBJ1-5	.	TRBD1
CATSDSGTVYGYTF	TGTGCCACCAGTGATTCCGGGACAGTCTATGGCTACACCTTC	TRBV24-1	TRBJ1-2	.	TRBD1
CAWSVGGASGYTF	TGTGCCTGGAGTGTAGGGGGGGCAAGCGGCTACACCTTC	TRBV30	TRBJ1-2	.	.
CASSQGATYEQYF	TGTGCCAGCAGCCAAGGGGCCACCTACGAGCAGTACTTC	TRBV4-2	TRBJ2-7	.	.
CASSADPRGGPVYEQYF	TGTGCCAGCAGCGCCGACCCTAGGGGGGGCCCAGTTTACGAGCAGTACTTC	TRBV9	TRBJ2-7	.	.
CAISTLAGEAYEQYF	TGTGCCATCAGTACACTAGCGGGAGAAGCCTACGAGCAGTACTTC	TRBV10-3	TRBJ2-7	.	TRBD2
CASSLSWTGGRKQYF	TGTGCCAGCAGTTTATCTTGGACAGGGGGCAGAAAGCAGTACTTC	TRBV28	TRBJ2-7	once	TRBD1
CASSHSKETQYF	TGTGCCAGCAGCCATTCCAAGGAGACCCAGTACTTC	TRBV14	TRBJ2-5	.	.
CASSPRGNTIYF	TGTGCCAGCAGCCCTCGTGGAAACACCATATATTTT	TRBV7-9	TRBJ1-3	.	.
CASSPTSGGAETQYF	TGTGCCAGCAGCCCTACTAGCGGGGGGGCAGAGACCCAGTACTTC	TRBV7-3	TRBJ2-5	few	TRBD2
CASSPQGDNNEQFF	TGTGCCAGCTCACCACAGGGGGATAACAATGAGCAGTTCTTC	TRBV18	TRBJ2-1	.	.